This T cell receptor (beta chain) was sequenced during a study of beta chain features in type 1 diabetes. As every portion of the isolated RNA was reverse transcribed, the sequencing read expressed TCRB transcripts. The average read count of naive, central memory and regulatory T cell samples was approximately 3.5 million. The table came from immunoSEQ multiplex PCR; TCRdb's copy has only in-frame clones and leaves some out. The sample holds hundreds of thousands of clones; about 16% are singletons and the top ten take around 0.095%. Germline V gives CDR1 MNHEY, CDR2 SMNVEV (reference sequence). V was trimmed by 0 bases and J by 7 bases, leaving 21 bases between them. CDR3 length: 17 residues.

The chain employs TRBV27 and TRBJ2-5, with D perhaps being TRBD1 or TRBD2 (5 bases each). The TCR originated in a man younger than 30 in good health. Sequenced material: naive CD4+ T cells from blood. The CDR3 bases are TGTGCCAGCAGTTTATCGGCTAACGGCGGGCGAGGGGTGACCCAGTACTTC. It specifies CASSLSANGGRGVTQYF.